The 7 T cell receptor beta chains listed next were all sequenced from one sample in a study of blood T cell repertoires in COVID-19. Repertoires were generated with immunoSEQ multiplex PCR, while TCRdb's copy carries only in-frame clones and drops some. Here the sample spans about 260,000 clones, 80% to 90% being singletons. The material sequenced was peripheral blood. The source is a woman in her sixties or seventies with COVID-19, enrolled during active disease.

The rearrangement joins TRBV9 to TRBJ2-7; a weak D match, TRBD1 (6 bases). This CDR3 is built from 15 residues. Germline assignment: CDR1 SGDLS and CDR2 YYNGEE. The V gene lost 1 base and the J gene lost 1 base, with 12 bases spanning the gap. CDR3 region: CASSVNADRSYEQYF. CDR3 DNA: TGTGCCAGCAGCGTAAACGCCGACAGGTCCTACGAGCAGTACTTC. The full variable domain, completed using reference TRBV9 and TRBJ2-7, is DSGVTQTPKHLITATGQRVTLRCSPRSGDLSVYWYQQSLDQGLQFLIQYYNGEERAKGNILERFSAQQFPDLHSELNLSSLELGDSALYFCASSVNADRSYEQYFGPGTRLTVT.

This clone was counted a single time. One junction end disagrees with the germline gene, perhaps due to a read error. The chain couples TRBV20-1 to TRBJ2-3, with 12 bases matching TRBD2. This CDR3 has 11 amino acids. Germline V CDR1 and CDR2: DFQATT, SNEGSKA (reference sequence). CDR3 in DNA: TGCAGTCCTAGCGGGAGGGAAAAACAGTATTTT. It yields the protein CSPSGREKQYF.

The V call is TRBV7-2, the J call TRBJ2-5, with D unresolved. The germline gives CDR1 SGHTA, CDR2 FQGNSA. The CDR3 runs 13 residues. V lost 6 bases and J lost 1, with 9 bases in between. The CDR3 spells CASRRQIQETQYF. The CDR3 coding sequence is TGTGCCAGCAGGAGGCAGATCCAAGAGACCCAGTACTTC.

This rearrangement joins TRBV3-1 (or the pseudogene TRBV3-2) to TRBJ2-6; a weak D match, TRBD2 (5 bases). Looked up from germline, CDR1 is LGHDT and CDR2 is YNNKEL (reference sequence). V lost 0 bases to trimming and J lost 4 bases, with 10 bases between them. CDR3 size: 16 residues. DNA of the CDR3: TGTGCCAGCAGCCAAGATATCGGGATCGGGGCCAACGTCCTGACTTTC. It yields the protein CASSQDIGIGANVLTF.

The chain is built from TRBV29-1 and TRBJ1-2; maybe TRBD1 (5 bases). Germline V lookup: CDR1 SQVTM, CDR2 ANQGSEA. V gave up 5 bases and J gave up 5 bases, with 12 bases separating them. CDR3 size: 12 residues. The DNA for the CDR3 is TGCAGCGTTAGCGGGACCGGATATGGCTACACCTTC. It is translated as CSVSGTGYGYTF.

This clone was counted a few times. V and J are TRBV28 and TRBJ1-5; D unresolved. Germline V gene data show CDR1 as MDHEN and CDR2 as SYDVKM. This CDR3 spans 15 amino acids. Trimming removed 3 bases at V and 6 bases at J, with 15 bases between. CDR3 bases: TGTGCCAGCAGTTTTATAGGTAATCGGGGTCAGCCCCAGCATTTT. Protein: CASSFIGNRGQPQHF.

The chain joins TRBV5-1 to TRBJ2-3; perhaps TRBD2 as D (5 bases). The V and J ends lost 1 base and 0 bases respectively, with 12 bases between them. The CDR3 loop spans 16 amino acids. Germline values: CDR1 SGHRS, CDR2 YFSETQ. CDR3 DNA sequence: TGCGCCAGCAGCTTGCGTGGTAGCGCTAGCACAGATACGCAGTATTTT. This encodes CASSLRGSASTDTQYF.